The next 12 T cell receptor beta chains were all read from a single sample in a study of blood T cell repertoires in COVID-19. Using immunoSEQ multiplex PCR, the repertoire was profiled, and TCRdb retains in-frame clones only, with some absent. This table has roughly 99,000 clones, about 86% appearing once. Sequenced input: peripheral blood. All receptors derive from a man aged 50-59 years with COVID-19, enrolled during active disease.

The chain carries TRBV5-5 and TRBJ2-5; no firm D call. V lost 1 base, J lost 0 bases, and 4 bases lay in between. CDR3 length: 13 amino acids. Looked up from germline, CDR1 is SGHKS and CDR2 is YYEKEE (reference sequence). In DNA, the CDR3 is TGTGCCAGCAGCTTGTGGCACCAAGAGACCCAGTACTTC. Its protein is CASSLWHQETQYF.

V is TRBV7-2 and J is TRBJ2-3; the match to TRBD2 covers 8 bases. The CDR3 runs 18 residues. After removal of 1 base from V and 2 bases from J, the junction contained 11 bases not matched to a gene. Germline V gene sequence: CDR1 SGHTA, CDR2 FQGNSA. The CDR3 DNA is TGTGCCAGCAGCTTAGGGCTTCTTCGGCGGGGGGACACAGATACGCAGTATTTT. This gives the protein CASSLGLLRRGDTDTQYF.

The chain carries TRBV5-4 and TRBJ2-2; D might be TRBD2 (6 bases). This CDR3 comprises 17 residues. V lost 3 bases, J lost 1 base, and 16 bases lay in between. The germline gives CDR1 SGHNT, CDR2 YYREEE (reference sequence). CDR3: CASSSLKYGRNTGELFF. The CDR3, as DNA: TGTGCCAGCAGCTCACTAAAATACGGGAGGAACACCGGGGAGCTGTTTTTT.

The chain joins TRBV5-1 to TRBJ2-7; tentative D call: TRBD1 (5 bases). This CDR3 has 14 amino acids. Per germline, CDR1 SGHRS and CDR2 YFSETQ. Trimming pared 4 bases from V and 6 bases from J, leaving 17 bases between. The CDR3 sequence: CASSGEVRVGEQYF. The CDR3 region has the DNA TGCGCCAGCAGCGGAGAAGTCAGGGTTGGCGAGCAGTACTTC.

The chain links TRBV27 to TRBJ2-4; 10 nucleotides line up with TRBD2. Germline trimming cut 2 bases from V and 8 bases from J; bases unmatched to any gene: 0. CDR3 length equals 13 residues. CDR1 is MNHEY, CDR2 SMNVEV, per germline (reference sequence). This CDR3 reads CASSLLAGDIQYF. Here the CDR3 DNA reads TGTGCCAGCAGTTTACTAGCGGGGGACATTCAGTACTTC.

This clone was observed once. CDR3 sequence: CASSPGTEAGEQYF. For the CDR3, the DNA is TGTGCCAGCTCTCCCGGGACAGAGGCGGGGGAGCAGTACTTC. J is TRBJ2-7 and V is TRBV18, with a weak D call TRBD1 (7 bases). CDR3 length: 14 residues. In germline, CDR1 is KGHSH, CDR2 LQKENI. The V and J ends lost 6 bases and 7 bases respectively, with 19 bases between them.

The chain recombines TRBV11-2 with TRBJ2-7; no firm D call. CDR3 length: 12 residues. The V gene lost 1 base and the J gene lost 4 bases, with 5 bases spanning the gap. The germline V gene encodes CDR1 SGHAT and CDR2 FQNNGV. The DNA of the CDR3 is TGTGCCAGCAGCTTAGTTTCGTACGAGCAGTACTTC. This sequence encodes CASSLVSYEQYF. The complete variable domain, with remaining parts taken from reference TRBV11-2 and TRBJ2-7, reads EAGVAQSPRYKIIEKRQSVAFWCNPISGHATLYWYQQILGQGPKLLIQFQNNGVVDDSQLPKDRFSAERLKGVDSTLKIQPAKLEDSAVYLCASSLVSYEQYFGPGTRLTVT.

The chain employs TRBV5-8 and TRBJ1-4; D remains unclear. Germline CDR1 reads SGHTS; CDR2 reads YDEGEE. The CDR3 spans 15 residues. Trimming took 0 bases from V and 2 from J, leaving 8 bases between them. The CDR3 region has the DNA TGTGCCAGCAGCTTGGGAGGGTTGACTAATGAAAAACTGTTTTTT. Protein: CASSLGGLTNEKLFF. Full variable domain (missing parts from reference TRBV5-8 and TRBJ1-4): EAGVTQSPTHLIKTRGQQATLRCSPISGHTSVYWYQQALGLGLQFLLWYDEGEERNRGNFPPRFSGRQFPNYSSELNVNALELEDSALYLCASSLGGLTNEKLFFGSGTQLSVL.

The J gene is TRBJ1-1, the V gene TRBV12-3 or TRBV12-4; tentative D call: TRBD1 (6 bases). The CDR3 loop spans 13 amino acids. V lost 7 bases and J 5 bases, leaving 14 bases between the germline ends. This chain's CDR3 is CASIPIGTTEAFF. DNA for the CDR3: TGTGCCAGCATTCCAATCGGGACAACTGAAGCTTTCTTT.

The rearrangement joins TRBV9 to TRBJ1-2; 7 bases align to TRBD1. The germline gives CDR1 SGDLS, CDR2 YYNGEE. J was trimmed by 2 bases and V by 3 bases; bases with no gene match: 4. CDR3 size: 14 residues. CDR3 sequence reads: CASSAGQSNYGYTF. DNA of the CDR3: TGTGCCAGCAGCGCGGGACAGTCGAACTATGGCTACACCTTC.

This chain connects TRBV6-6 to TRBJ2-7, with unresolved D. The CDR3 runs 11 residues. Per the germline V gene, CDR1 is MNHNY and CDR2 is SVGAGI (reference sequence). V was clipped by 0 bases and J by 6 bases, with 3 bases between them. CDR3 amino acids: CASSYSREQYF. In DNA, the CDR3 is TGTGCCAGCAGTTACTCCCGCGAGCAGTACTTC.

The chain joins TRBV5-1 to TRBJ1-4; TRBD1 matches at 8 bases. This CDR3 has 14 amino acids. Trimming at V came to 4 bases and at J to 7 bases, leaving 6 bases not matched to a gene. Germline lookup yields CDR1 SGHRS and CDR2 YFSETQ. CDR3 nucleotide sequence: TGCGCCAGCAGCCCGCAGGGGGCGGGTGAAAAACTGTTTTTT. It codes for CASSPQGAGEKLFF.